The clone carrying this T cell receptor beta chain was recorded a few times. The data stem from a study of T-cell reconstitution after alpha-beta-depleted transplantation in children. During its preparation, the TCRbeta library received unique molecular identifiers. TCRdb called the PCR reads again in MiXCR, with one record for every CDR3 protein. In the table there are about 420,000 distinct CDR3 sequences, approximately 11% of which are singletons. The CDR3 is made up of 13 amino acids. The V end lost 7 bases, the J end lost 2 bases, and 15 bases lay between the germline ends. CDR1 and CDR2 (germline): SQVTM, ANQGSEA.

Sequenced here: PBMCs from the stem cell graft donor, sampled from the stem cell graft. The chain uses TRBV29-1 and TRBJ2-7, with D unresolved. This TCR came from a human donor who donated a stem cell graft to a child with acute myeloid leukemia. CDR3 nucleotide sequence: TGCAGCGCCTGGGAAAGCCTCGCCTACGAGCAGTACGTC. Its protein product is CSAWESLAYEQYV.